The rows below give T cell receptor beta chains drawn from one sample of a study of T-cell reconstitution after alpha-beta-depleted transplantation in children. MiXCR, run by TCRdb on the PCR reads, gives a single entry per CDR3 protein. Here the sample spans around 380,000 distinct CDR3 sequences, roughly 11% being singletons. Here the sequenced sample was PBMCs from the stem cell graft donor, taken from the stem cell graft. The origin of the receptors is a human donor who donated a stem cell graft to a child with acute myeloid leukemia. Each CDR3 is given with its conserved first and last residue. The order of the fields is clone size, V gene, D gene, J gene, CDR3 DNA, CDR3 protein. The D gene is left open where the match is weak. Size values are once, few and many counts, or a class for expanded clones, and some rows have none.

few,TRBV13,NA,TRBJ2-6,TGTGCCAGCAGTGAGACATCCGGGGCCAACGTCCTGACTTTC,CASSETSGANVLTF
NA,TRBV7-2,NA,TRBJ2-7,TGTGCCAGCAGCTTAGCCCTTAGCGTGATATACGAGCAGTACTTC,CASSLALSVIYEQYF
NA,TRBV6-1,TRBD2,TRBJ2-3,TGTGCCAGCAGGCGGACTAGCGGAGAAAACACAGATACGCAGTATTTT,CASRRTSGENTDTQYF
NA,TRBV20-1,TRBD1,TRBJ2-1,TGCAGCCTCTCTAGGGACAGGGATCGCTTTGAGCAGTTCTTC,CSLSRDRDRFEQFF
few,TRBV4-2,NA,TRBJ2-5,TGTGCCAGCAGCCAAAGTATGGGGGATGGACACCCTTTTGGAGAGACCCAGTACTTC,CASSQSMGDGHPFGETQYF
NA,TRBV6-5,NA,TRBJ2-7,TGTGCCAGCAGTTACGATGCGGGTTTGAGGCGCGAGCAGTACTTC,CASSYDAGLRREQYF
NA,TRBV11-2,TRBD2,TRBJ2-6,TGTGCCAGCAGCCCCGGGACTAGCGGGATTTTCAGCTCTGGGGCCAACGTCCTGACTTTC,CASSPGTSGIFSSGANVLTF
NA,TRBV7-8,NA,TRBJ2-7,TGTGCCAGCAGCCTAGGGGACCGCAGCGAGCAGTACTTC,CASSLGDRSEQYF
NA,TRBV5-1,TRBD1,TRBJ1-2,TGCGCCAGCAGCTCGGGACAGGGGGCAGGGGGCTACACCTTC,CASSSGQGAGGYTF
NA,TRBV6-5,NA,TRBJ2-5,TGTGCCAGCAGTTACTCGCTAATATTCAAGACCCAGTACTTC,CASSYSLIFKTQYF
NA,TRBV9,NA,TRBJ2-1,TGTGCCAGCGGGGGCGGAGGGATTGTGGGTGAGCAGTTCTTC,CASGGGGIVGEQFF
few,TRBV10-3,TRBD2,TRBJ2-3,TGTGCCATCAGTGGAGGACTAGCGGGAGGGCCTAGGGCAGATACGCAGTATTTT,CAISGGLAGGPRADTQYF
few,TRBV10-1,NA,TRBJ2-5,TGCGCCAGCAGTGAGTCGGTGGGGACAAAAGAGACCCAGTACTTC,CASSESVGTKETQYF
NA,TRBV5-1,TRBD2,TRBJ2-1,TGCGCCAGCAGCTACGGACTAGCGGGGGGGCGAAGGTACAATGAGCAGTTCTTC,CASSYGLAGGRRYNEQFF
NA,TRBV30,NA,TRBJ2-4,TGTGCCTGGAGTGGGGCCAAGGCCAAAAACATTCAGTACTTC,CAWSGAKAKNIQYF
NA,TRBV6-1,NA,TRBJ1-2,TGTGCCAGCAGCTCGTTTTCCCCGGGGCCTAACTATGGCTACACCTTC,CASSSFSPGPNYGYTF
few,TRBV7-2,TRBD2,TRBJ2-3,TGTGCCAGCAAGACTAGCGGGATCACAGATACGCAGTATTTT,CASKTSGITDTQYF
NA,TRBV10-2,TRBD1,TRBJ2-3,TGCGCCAGCGGTGGGACAGAAGCAGATACGCAGTATTTT,CASGGTEADTQYF
few,TRBV5-6,NA,TRBJ2-3,TGTGCCAGCAGCGTCGGACCGGGGTCTGATACGCAGTATTTT,CASSVGPGSDTQYF
NA,TRBV16,NA,TRBJ2-1,TGTGCCAGCAGCCAATCTGGTCCCGGGGAGCAGTTCTTC,CASSQSGPGEQFF
NA,TRBV3-1,TRBD1,TRBJ2-7,TGTGCCAGCAGCCACGCAGGACAGGGGGGCACATCCTACGAGCAGTACTTC,CASSHAGQGGTSYEQYF
NA,TRBV5-6,NA,TRBJ2-3,TGTGCCAGCAGCTTAGTCGTTAAACGGGGAAGCACAGATACGCAGTATTTT,CASSLVVKRGSTDTQYF